The rows below give T cell receptor beta chains drawn from one sample of a study of T cells in Graves' hyperthyroidism and ophthalmopathy. TCRdb fed the multiplex PCR reads into MiXCR, producing one record per CDR3 protein. Of 500,000 or so distinct CDR3 sequences listed, 17% are singletons. Material for sequencing was blood. The receptors come from a woman aged 18-35 years with Graves' ophthalmopathy. Both conserved end residues are part of each CDR3.

j_call v_call cdr3_aa
TRBJ1-1 TRBV7-9 CASTLTGSDTEAFF
TRBJ2-7 TRBV28 CASSFFFGTDSYEQYF
TRBJ2-1 TRBV11-2 CASSLGVELEQFF
TRBJ1-3 TRBV10-2 CASSEPKSWGYGNTIYF
TRBJ2-5 TRBV20-1 CSASPGSQETQYF
TRBJ2-1 TRBV7-2 CASSSSGGAFREQFF
TRBJ2-3 TRBV11-2 CASRPILAGVTDTQYF
TRBJ2-1 TRBV4-2 CASSQEGTEVNEQFF
TRBJ1-2 TRBV6-1 CASEETDPYGYTF
TRBJ2-1 TRBV5-8 CASLGGVYQGNEQFF
TRBJ2-3 TRBV20-1 CSASRAGKDTQYF
TRBJ2-1 TRBV13 CASSIAVYTNEQFF
TRBJ2-2 TRBV6-1 CASSPPGESVF
TRBJ2-7 TRBV12-3/TRBV12-4 CASSRTAFSYEQYF
TRBJ2-5 TRBV24-1 CATSGSMGEVGETQYF
TRBJ2-1 TRBV19 CASSFLPGDEQFF
TRBJ1-5 TRBV6-1 CASSRRFPGQEVYSNQPQHF
TRBJ1-1 TRBV29-1 CSVDEGWDTEAFF
TRBJ2-1 TRBV7-2 CASTASGTPGNEQFF
TRBJ2-5 TRBV19 CASSIRGLVVETQYF
TRBJ1-1 TRBV27 CASSLRRDNFMNTEAFF
TRBJ2-7 TRBV12-3/TRBV12-4 CASSWGQGAYEQYF
TRBJ2-7 TRBV2 CASSGGDSSYEQYF
TRBJ2-7 TRBV2 CASTTTVSYEQYF
TRBJ2-1 TRBV7-9 CASSLAWGSSYNEQFF
TRBJ2-7 TRBV27 CASSLGGRSYEQYF
TRBJ1-4 TRBV28 CASTPPGTGEKLFF
TRBJ2-5 TRBV20-1 CSARSPGGVQETQYF
TRBJ2-7 TRBV6-5 CASSYYGVPGYEQYF
TRBJ2-7 TRBV27 CASKEGGPLYEQYF
TRBJ1-5 TRBV6-1 CASSDPGGNQPQHF
TRBJ2-5 TRBV3-1 CASSQEEGARETQYF
TRBJ2-7 TRBV5-4 CASSLRGGIPYEQYF
TRBJ2-2 TRBV13 CASSLRLLGTGELFF
TRBJ1-2 TRBV2 CASSEAGANTNYGYTF
TRBJ2-5 TRBV6-2/TRBV6-3 CASRDRVLQETQYF
TRBJ1-4 TRBV6-1 CASSPRGRDEKLFF
TRBJ2-5 TRBV7-6 CASSLGGEKETQYF
TRBJ2-3 TRBV18 CASSPSPGTVSTDTQYF
TRBJ1-6 TRBV4-1 CASSQTVDGTGQSPLHF
TRBJ2-5 TRBV27 CASSTLRTGQETQYF
TRBJ2-5 TRBV28 CASMGQVGGETQYF